This passage covers 29 T cell receptor beta chains from one sample sequenced in a study of cytomegalovirus exposure and HLA in healthy donors. The PCR used 60 Vbeta and 13 Jbeta primers. Profiling relied on immunoSEQ multiplex PCR, and the TCRdb table lists in-frame clones only, not all of them. The sample includes approximately 200,000 clones, about four fifths seen only once; the top ten take 1.5%. Sequencing input: PBMCs. Receptor source: a girl between 5 and 17 years old in good health and CMV-seropositive.

This chain connects TRBV6-6 to TRBJ1-5; D uncertain. The CDR3 contains 15 residues. Germline lookup yields CDR1 MNHNY and CDR2 SVGAGI (reference sequence). Trimming removed 2 bases from V and 0 bases from J, with 8 bases in between. The CDR3 DNA is TGTGCCAGCAGTTACGGGCAGAATAGCAATCAGCCCCAGCATTTT. Translation gives CASSYGQNSNQPQHF.

The chain employs TRBV9 and TRBJ2-1, with 8 nucleotides matching TRBD2. Trimming cost V 0 bases and J 7 bases; bases outside gene matches: 18. The germline V gene encodes CDR1 SGDLS and CDR2 YYNGEE. The CDR3 has 19 residues. The CDR3 sequence: CASSVDFGRGLVSLNEQFF. The CDR3 DNA follows: TGTGCCAGCAGCGTAGATTTCGGGAGGGGACTAGTATCTTTGAATGAGCAGTTCTTC.

The table lists this clone with a count of one. The V call is TRBV4-2, the J call TRBJ1-2; no reliable D call. V lost 1 base, J lost 3 bases, and 21 bases lay in between. Germline assignment: CDR1 LGHNA and CDR2 YNFKEQ. This CDR3 spans 18 amino acids. The CDR3 protein is CASSQAAGRSGADYGYTF. CDR3 in DNA: TGTGCCAGCAGCCAAGCTGCGGGGAGAAGCGGTGCGGACTATGGCTACACCTTC.

The chain is built from TRBV7-2 and TRBJ2-7, with TRBD1 matching over 7 bases. V lost 2 bases and J lost 2; bases outside the gene matches: 9. CDR1 is SGHTA, CDR2 FQGNSA, per germline. The CDR3 is 16 amino acids. CDR3 sequence (DNA): TGTGCCAGCAGCTTATCCGGACAGGTGAAGGCCTACGAGCAGTACTTC. Protein product: CASSLSGQVKAYEQYF.

The rearrangement uses TRBV27 and TRBJ2-1; 8 positions match TRBD1. Germline lookup yields CDR1 MNHEY and CDR2 SMNVEV (reference sequence). V was pared by 5 bases and J by 7 bases, with 7 bases of the junction left unmatched. The CDR3 loop spans 14 amino acids. CDR3 in amino acids: CASSLRTGGNEQFF. DNA of the CDR3: TGTGCCAGCAGTCTCCGAACAGGGGGGAATGAGCAGTTCTTC.

The gene calls are TRBV7-2 and TRBJ2-1, with D perhaps TRBD2 (7 bases). Germline values: CDR1 SGHTA, CDR2 FQGNSA. Deletions cut 5 bases from V and 6 bases from J, with 17 bases between. This CDR3 comprises 15 residues. This CDR3 is CASSTWGGRINEQFF. CDR3 in DNA: TGTGCCAGCAGCACCTGGGGGGGGCGCATCAATGAGCAGTTCTTC.

The rearrangement links TRBV5-1 to TRBJ2-3, with D possibly matching TRBD2 (6 bases). The germline V and J ends were trimmed by 1 base and 0 bases, with 18 bases remaining between them. This CDR3 is built from 18 residues. The germline CDR1 and CDR2 sequences are SGHRS and YFSETQ. CDR3 coding DNA: TGCGCCAGCAGCTTGTATGGCGGGACCACCACTAGCACAGATACGCAGTATTTT. Encoded protein: CASSLYGGTTTSTDTQYF.

DNA of the CDR3: TGTGCCAGCAGCTACCGGACAGACCAAGAGTTCTACACCTTC. It is translated as CASSYRTDQEFYTF. V usage is TRBV9 and J usage is TRBJ1-2; maybe TRBD1 (6 bases). V was shortened by 4 bases and J by 10 bases, with 20 bases between the two germline ends. CDR1 is SGDLS and CDR2 is YYNGEE in the germline V gene. CDR3 length equals 14 residues.

The chain couples TRBV5-1 to TRBJ2-7; 8 nucleotides line up with TRBD2. This CDR3 contains 14 residues. The junction had 5 bases not matched to a gene; V was cut back by 0 bases and J by 6 bases. CDR1 and CDR2 from the germline V gene are SGHRS and YFSETQ. CDR3 in amino acids: CASSLGRGGSEQYF. The CDR3 DNA is TGCGCCAGCAGCTTGGGACGGGGGGGATCCGAGCAGTACTTC.

This chain uses TRBV19 with TRBJ2-3; D call uncertain. The CDR3 sequence is 14 residues long. The germline CDR1 and CDR2 sequences are LNHDA and SQIVND (reference sequence). V dropped 3 bases and J dropped 3 bases, with 10 bases sitting between them. The CDR3, as DNA: TGTGCCAGTAGTATGAGGAGAGAAACAGATACGCAGTATTTT. Its translation is CASSMRRETDTQYF. The whole variable domain, remainder taken from reference TRBV19 and TRBJ2-3, is DGGITQSPKYLFRKEGQNVTLSCEQNLNHDAMYWYRQDPGQGLRLIYYSQIVNDFQKGDIAEGYSVSREKKESFPLTVTSAQKNPTAFYLCASSMRRETDTQYFGPGTRLTVL.

The gene calls are TRBV6-5 and TRBJ1-3, with D unresolved. V was clipped by 6 bases and J by 2 bases, with 14 bases between them. Germline assignment: CDR1 MNHEY and CDR2 SVGAGI. The CDR3 length is 15 residues. In nucleotides, the CDR3 is TGTGCCAGCAGCGAGAGGAGGGCTACTGGAAACACCATATATTTT. It is translated as CASSERRATGNTIYF.

There are a few counts of this clone. The J gene is TRBJ2-1, the V gene TRBV11-3; TRBD2 agrees at 8 bases. In germline, CDR1 is SGHNT, CDR2 YENEEA. The CDR3 loop spans 15 amino acids. Trimming cost V 5 bases and J 5 bases; bases outside gene matches: 8. The CDR3, as DNA: TGTGCCAGCAGCCTTCCGGGACTAGATCACAATGAGCAGTTCTTC. Translation gives CASSLPGLDHNEQFF.

This sequence joins TRBV6-1 and TRBJ1-1; 7 nucleotides line up with TRBD1. The CDR3 has 14 residues. The germline gives CDR1 MNHNS, CDR2 SASEGT. V lost 3 bases to trimming and J lost 5 bases; unmatched junction nucleotides: 6. CDR3 sequence reads: CASSERGRRTEAFF. CDR3 DNA sequence: TGTGCCAGCAGTGAGAGGGGGCGTCGAACTGAAGCTTTCTTT.

This chain links TRBV25-1 with TRBJ2-5; D not resolved. Germline CDR1 is MGHDK and CDR2 is SYGVNS. The CDR3 spans 13 residues. Trimming cost V 2 bases and J 3 bases, with 7 bases left between them. The CDR3 here is CASSERSEETQYF. CDR3 sequence (DNA): TGTGCCAGCAGTGAAAGATCGGAAGAGACCCAGTACTTC.

V is TRBV10-3 and J is TRBJ2-7, with 11 bases lining up with TRBD2. The CDR3 length is 19 residues. Per germline, CDR1 ENHRY and CDR2 SYGVKD. V shed 3 bases, J shed 0 bases, and the junction held 13 bases outside the gene matches. Here the CDR3 reads CAISDAELAGGINSYEQYF. The CDR3 coding sequence is TGTGCCATCAGTGATGCCGAGCTAGCGGGGGGAATTAACTCCTACGAGCAGTACTTC.

In the case of this clone: A read error may produce the germline difference seen at one junction end. The V and J genes are TRBV5-1 and TRBJ2-7; 11 nucleotides align to TRBD2. The CDR3 length is 15 residues. Germline loops: CDR1 SGHRS, CDR2 YFSETQ. The CDR3 spells CTSSPAGTSGDEQYF. The DNA for the CDR3 is TGCACCAGCAGCCCGGCCGGGACTAGCGGAGACGAGCAGTACTTC.

This chain links TRBV5-6 with TRBJ1-2; the D is unclear. Germline CDR1 SGHDT, CDR2 YYEEEE. V was trimmed by 3 bases and J by 8 bases, leaving 11 bases between them. The CDR3 runs 12 residues. CDR3 in amino acids: CASSSQVQGYTF. The CDR3 bases are TGTGCCAGCAGCTCTCAGGTACAGGGCTACACCTTC.

CDR3 region: CASSQSGGAGQETQYF. CDR3 coding DNA: TGTGCCAGCAGCCAAAGCGGGGGGGCCGGCCAAGAGACCCAGTACTTC. The J gene is TRBJ2-5, the V gene TRBV7-2, with TRBD2 identical over 10 bases. CDR1 and CDR2 (germline): SGHTA, FQGNSA. The CDR3 is 16 residues long. V lost 5 bases to trimming and J lost 1 base; unmatched junction nucleotides: 7.

The CDR3 nucleotides are TGTGCCAGCAGCAAGGAGCGGGTAACTAATGAAAAACTGTTTTTT. Translation gives CASSKERVTNEKLFF. J is TRBJ1-4 and V is TRBV6-1; D remains unclear. Germline V gives CDR1 MNHNS, CDR2 SASEGT. The CDR3 covers 15 residues. V was cut by 6 bases and J by 1 base, with 12 bases left in between.

The chain links TRBV10-1 to TRBJ2-1; 9 bases are shared with TRBD1. The CDR3 totals 21 residues. In germline, CDR1 is WNHNN, CDR2 SYGVQD (reference sequence). The trim removed 3 bases at V and 10 bases at J, leaving 28 bases unmatched. The CDR3 is CASSDPGVLGGELQDRGEQFF. The CDR3, as DNA: TGCGCCAGCAGTGACCCCGGTGTTTTGGGCGGGGAGCTCCAAGACAGGGGGGAGCAGTTCTTC.

V gene TRBV4-1 combines with J gene TRBJ1-1, with 7 bases fitting TRBD1. From germline, CDR1 is MGHRA and CDR2 YSYEKL. Trimming took 3 bases from V and 6 from J; bases not matched to a gene: 4. CDR3 size: 13 residues. This CDR3 reads CASSQITGAEAFF. CDR3 nucleotide sequence: TGCGCCAGCAGCCAGATCACAGGGGCTGAAGCTTTCTTT.

This clone was recorded a few times. The CDR3 coding sequence is TGTGCCAGCTCACCAGGGGACAGGCGTGAAAAACTGTTTTTT. It is translated as CASSPGDRREKLFF. The chain has TRBV18 and TRBJ1-4; 8 bases align to TRBD1. The CDR3 extends over 14 amino acids. Germline CDR1 KGHSH, CDR2 LQKENI. The ends lost 2 bases at V and 7 bases at J; junction bases unmatched: 3.

This clone was counted once. The chain uses TRBV7-6 and TRBJ2-7, with D possibly TRBD2 on 6 matching bases. V was cut by 1 base and J by 6 bases, with 13 bases left in between. Germline lookup yields CDR1 SGHVS and CDR2 FNYEAQ. The CDR3 extends over 14 amino acids. The CDR3 nucleotides are TGTGCCAGCAGCTTAGAGGAGGAGGGTCTCGAGCAGTACTTC. Protein product: CASSLEEEGLEQYF.

The chain carries TRBV4-3 and TRBJ2-1; D is unclear. The CDR3 is 13 residues long. The germline CDR1 and CDR2 sequences are LGHNA and YSLEER. V gave up 0 bases and J gave up 6 bases, with 6 bases separating them. The CDR3 here is CASSQELRNEQFF. CDR3 sequence (DNA): TGCGCCAGCAGCCAAGAACTACGCAATGAGCAGTTCTTC.

The rearrangement links TRBV29-1 to TRBJ2-1; 8 bases are shared with TRBD2. Germline V CDR1 and CDR2: SQVTM, ANQGSEA. The CDR3 runs to 12 residues. The CDR3 sequence: CGAGGVYNEQFF. DNA for the CDR3: TGCGGCGCGGGGGGAGTGTACAATGAGCAGTTCTTC.

This sequence joins TRBV4-1 and TRBJ1-1; D possibly corresponds to TRBD1 (6 bases). The germline V gene encodes CDR1 MGHRA and CDR2 YSYEKL. CDR3 size: 18 residues. V lost 2 bases, J lost 2 bases, and 21 bases lay in between. The chain's CDR3 is CASSQSISSTGSNTEAFF. As DNA, the CDR3 is TGCGCCAGCAGCCAATCAATTTCCTCGACAGGTAGTAACACTGAAGCTTTCTTT.

The chain carries TRBV7-9 and TRBJ1-2; TRBD1 aligns across 9 bases. CDR1 and CDR2 (germline): SEHNR, FQNEAQ (reference sequence). V trimming: 8 bases; J trimming: 5 bases; junction bases outside the gene matches: 6. The length of the CDR3 is 13 residues. This CDR3 reads CASHPQGAYGYTF. CDR3 DNA: TGTGCCAGCCATCCACAGGGGGCTTATGGCTACACCTTC.

The CDR3 sequence: CASSLNIAGQGGGYTF. The DNA for the CDR3 is TGCGCCAGCAGCTTGAACATCGCGGGACAGGGGGGTGGCTACACCTTC. The chain uses TRBV5-1 and TRBJ1-2; 11 nucleotides agree with TRBD1. V lost 1 base to trimming and J lost 7 bases; unmatched junction nucleotides: 9. CDR1 and CDR2 (germline): SGHRS, YFSETQ. This CDR3 is 16 amino acids long.

The chain couples TRBV10-1 to TRBJ1-6; maybe TRBD1 (5 bases). The CDR3 spans 14 residues. Looked up from germline, CDR1 is WNHNN and CDR2 is SYGVQD (reference sequence). The V gene lost 3 bases and the J gene lost 9 bases, with 12 bases spanning the gap. The CDR3: CASSDGAYGSPLHF. The CDR3 nucleotides are TGCGCCAGCAGTGATGGGGCCTATGGTTCACCCCTCCACTTT.